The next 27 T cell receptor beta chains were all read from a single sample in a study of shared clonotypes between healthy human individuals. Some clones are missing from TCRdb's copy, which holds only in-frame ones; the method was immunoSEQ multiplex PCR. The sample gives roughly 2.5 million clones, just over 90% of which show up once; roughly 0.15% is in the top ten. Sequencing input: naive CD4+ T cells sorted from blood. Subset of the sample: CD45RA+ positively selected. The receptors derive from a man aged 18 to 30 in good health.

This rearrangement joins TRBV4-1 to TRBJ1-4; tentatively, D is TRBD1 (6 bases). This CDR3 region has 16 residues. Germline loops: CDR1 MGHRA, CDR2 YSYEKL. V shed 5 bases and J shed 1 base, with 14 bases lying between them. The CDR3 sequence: CASSSQKQGTNEKLFF. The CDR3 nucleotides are TGCGCCAGCAGCTCTCAAAAACAGGGAACTAATGAAAAACTGTTTTTT.

The CDR3 protein is CASSKRSRVQETQYF. For the CDR3, the DNA is TGTGCCAGCAGCAAACGTTCCCGGGTTCAAGAGACCCAGTACTTC. The rearrangement uses TRBV21-1 and TRBJ2-5; TRBD2 reflects the table's D call only, with no check against the DNA. TRBV21-1 corresponds to a pseudogene. This CDR3 has 15 residues.

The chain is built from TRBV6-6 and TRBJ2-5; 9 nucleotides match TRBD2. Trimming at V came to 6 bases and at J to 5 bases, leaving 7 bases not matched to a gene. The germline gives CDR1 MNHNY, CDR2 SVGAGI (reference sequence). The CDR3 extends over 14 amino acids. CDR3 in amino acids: CASSRGGGGETQYF. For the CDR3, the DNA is TGTGCCAGCAGCCGCGGGGGGGGAGGCGAGACCCAGTACTTC.

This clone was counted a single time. CDR3 residues: CASSSQHHNEQFF. The DNA for the CDR3 is TGTGCCAGCAGCTCCCAACATCACAATGAGCAGTTCTTC. The V call is TRBV11-2, the J call TRBJ2-1; D is unclear. Germline V CDR1 and CDR2: SGHAT, FQNNGV. V lost 4 bases and J lost 5, with 9 bases in between. The CDR3 length is 13 residues. Together with reference TRBV11-2 and TRBJ2-1, the CDR3 gives the full variable domain: EAGVAQSPRYKIIEKRQSVAFWCNPISGHATLYWYQQILGQGPKLLIQFQNNGVVDDSQLPKDRFSAERLKGVDSTLKIQPAKLEDSAVYLCASSSQHHNEQFFGPGTRLTVL.

The CDR3 nucleotides read TGTGCTAGTGGTTGGGGACAGGGGAACACCGGGGAGCTGTTTTTT. This translates into CASGWGQGNTGELFF. The chain recombines TRBV12-5 with TRBJ2-2; TRBD1 agrees at 9 bases. Per germline, CDR1 LGHNT and CDR2 FRNRAP. V dropped 4 bases and J dropped 1; count of bases not matched to a gene: 1. The CDR3 covers 15 residues.

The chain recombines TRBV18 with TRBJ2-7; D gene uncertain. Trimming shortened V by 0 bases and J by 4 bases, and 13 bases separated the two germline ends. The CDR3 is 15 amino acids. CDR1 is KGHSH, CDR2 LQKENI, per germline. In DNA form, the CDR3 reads TGTGCCAGCTCACCACCCGCTGCGGCGGAGTACGAGCAGTACTTC. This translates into CASSPPAAAEYEQYF.

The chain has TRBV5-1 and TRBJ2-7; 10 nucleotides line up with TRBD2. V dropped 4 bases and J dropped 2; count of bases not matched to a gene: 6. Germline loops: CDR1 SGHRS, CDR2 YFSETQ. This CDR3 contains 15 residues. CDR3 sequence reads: CASSRLSGRAYEQYF. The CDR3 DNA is TGCGCCAGCAGCCGCTTGAGCGGGAGGGCCTACGAGCAGTACTTC.

The CDR3 reads CASRNRQGESYEQYF. The CDR3 region has the DNA TGTGCCAGCAGAAACAGACAGGGGGAATCCTACGAGCAGTACTTC. The V call is TRBV28, the J call TRBJ2-7; the match to TRBD1 covers 9 bases. J lost 1 base, V lost 6 bases, and 7 bases had no gene match. Germline CDR1 reads MDHEN; CDR2 reads SYDVKM. CDR3 size: 15 residues.

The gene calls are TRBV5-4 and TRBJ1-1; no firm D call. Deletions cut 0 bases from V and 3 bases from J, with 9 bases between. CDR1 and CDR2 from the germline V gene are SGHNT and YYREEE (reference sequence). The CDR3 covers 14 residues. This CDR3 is CASSLEMVDTEAFF. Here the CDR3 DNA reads TGTGCCAGCAGCTTGGAGATGGTGGACACTGAAGCTTTCTTT.

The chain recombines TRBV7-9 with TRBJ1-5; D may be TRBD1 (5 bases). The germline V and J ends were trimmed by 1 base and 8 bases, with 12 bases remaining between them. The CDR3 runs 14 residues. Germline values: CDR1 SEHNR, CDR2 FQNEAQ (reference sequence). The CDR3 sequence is CASSLEGVREPQHF. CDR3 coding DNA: TGTGCCAGCAGCTTAGAAGGGGTACGTGAGCCCCAGCATTTT.

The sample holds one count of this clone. This chain's CDR3 is CASSPGTGGSGGYTF. Here the CDR3 DNA reads TGTGCCAGCAGCCCTGGGACAGGGGGTTCCGGTGGCTACACCTTC. The genes are TRBV6-5 and TRBJ1-2, with 11 bases matching TRBD1. CDR3 length: 15 residues. V was pared by 6 bases and J by 7 bases, with 10 bases of the junction left unmatched. The germline V gene has CDR1 MNHEY and CDR2 SVGAGI.

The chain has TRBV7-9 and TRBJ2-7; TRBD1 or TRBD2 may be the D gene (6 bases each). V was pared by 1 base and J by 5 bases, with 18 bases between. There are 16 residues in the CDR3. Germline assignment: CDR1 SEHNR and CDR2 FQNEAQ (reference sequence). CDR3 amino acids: CASSLGGVPGQDEQYF. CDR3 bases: TGTGCCAGCAGCTTAGGGGGGGTACCGGGACAAGACGAGCAGTACTTC.

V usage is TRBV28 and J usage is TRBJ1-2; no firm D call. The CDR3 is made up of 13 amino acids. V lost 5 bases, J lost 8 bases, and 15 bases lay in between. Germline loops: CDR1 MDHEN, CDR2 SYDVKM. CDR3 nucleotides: TGTGCCAGCAGTCCTCGAACGGAACAGGGCTACACCTTC. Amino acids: CASSPRTEQGYTF.

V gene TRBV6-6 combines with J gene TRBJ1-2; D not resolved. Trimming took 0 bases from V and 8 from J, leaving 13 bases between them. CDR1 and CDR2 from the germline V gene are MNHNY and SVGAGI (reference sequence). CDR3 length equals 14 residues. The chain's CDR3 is CASSYSRGDGGYTF. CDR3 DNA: TGTGCCAGCAGTTACTCGAGAGGTGATGGGGGCTACACCTTC.

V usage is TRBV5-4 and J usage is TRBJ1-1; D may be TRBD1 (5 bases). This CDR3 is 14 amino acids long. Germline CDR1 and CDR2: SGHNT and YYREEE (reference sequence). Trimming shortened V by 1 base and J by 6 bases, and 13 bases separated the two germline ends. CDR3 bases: TGTGCCAGCAGCTTGCCAGGGAGGATTGCTGAAGCTTTCTTT. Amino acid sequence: CASSLPGRIAEAFF.

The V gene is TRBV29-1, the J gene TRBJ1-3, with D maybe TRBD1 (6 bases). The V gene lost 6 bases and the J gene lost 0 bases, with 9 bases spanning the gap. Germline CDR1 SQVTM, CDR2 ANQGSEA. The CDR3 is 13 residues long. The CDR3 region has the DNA TGCAGCGTGACCAGGGGCTCTGGAAACACCATATATTTT. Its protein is CSVTRGSGNTIYF.

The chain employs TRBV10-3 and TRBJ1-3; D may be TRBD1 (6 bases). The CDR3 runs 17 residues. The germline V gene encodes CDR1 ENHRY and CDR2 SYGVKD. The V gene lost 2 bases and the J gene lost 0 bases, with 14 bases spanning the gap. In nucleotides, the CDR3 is TGTGCCATCAGTGAGGGGTTGGGGGCCCCCTCTGGAAACACCATATATTTT. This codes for CAISEGLGAPSGNTIYF.

The CDR3, as DNA: TGCGCCAGCAGCTTGGGAGTGGACAGGGATTTATCTGGGGCCAACGTCCTGACTTTC. It is translated as CASSLGVDRDLSGANVLTF. The chain uses TRBV5-1 and TRBJ2-6, with 8 bases fitting TRBD1. V trimming: 0 bases; J trimming: 1 base; junction bases outside the gene matches: 9. CDR3 length: 19 residues. Germline lookup yields CDR1 SGHRS and CDR2 YFSETQ. The entire variable domain, with the rest obtained from reference TRBV5-1 and TRBJ2-6, is as follows: KAGVTQTPRYLIKTRGQQVTLSCSPISGHRSVSWYQQTPGQGLQFLFEYFSETQRNKGNFPGRFSGRQFSNSRSEMNVSTLELGDSALYLCASSLGVDRDLSGANVLTFGAGSRLTVL.

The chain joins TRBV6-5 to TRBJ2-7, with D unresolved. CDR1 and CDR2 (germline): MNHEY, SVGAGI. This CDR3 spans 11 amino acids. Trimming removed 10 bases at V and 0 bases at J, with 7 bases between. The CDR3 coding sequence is TGTGCCACCCAGATCTCCTACGAGCAGTACTTC. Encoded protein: CATQISYEQYF.

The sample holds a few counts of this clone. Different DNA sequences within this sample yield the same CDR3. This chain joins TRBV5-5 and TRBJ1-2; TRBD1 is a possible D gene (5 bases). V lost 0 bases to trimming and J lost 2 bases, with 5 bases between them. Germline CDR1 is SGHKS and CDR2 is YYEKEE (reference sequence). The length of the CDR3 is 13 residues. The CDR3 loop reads CASSLAGNYGYTF. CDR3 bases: TGTGCCAGCAGCTTGGCAGGGAACTATGGCTACACCTTC.

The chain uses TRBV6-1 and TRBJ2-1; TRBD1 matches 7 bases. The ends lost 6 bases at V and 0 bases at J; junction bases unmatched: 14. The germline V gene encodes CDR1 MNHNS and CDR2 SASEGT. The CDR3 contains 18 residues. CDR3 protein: CASRENYGQASSYNEQFF. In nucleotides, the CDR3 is TGTGCCAGCAGGGAAAACTACGGACAGGCGAGCTCCTACAATGAGCAGTTCTTC.

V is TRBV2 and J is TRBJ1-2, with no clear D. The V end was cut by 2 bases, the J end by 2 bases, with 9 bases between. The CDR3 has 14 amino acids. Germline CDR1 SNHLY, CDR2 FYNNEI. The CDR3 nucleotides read TGTGCCAGCAGTGAATCAACGGGGAACTATGGCTACACCTTC. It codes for CASSESTGNYGYTF.

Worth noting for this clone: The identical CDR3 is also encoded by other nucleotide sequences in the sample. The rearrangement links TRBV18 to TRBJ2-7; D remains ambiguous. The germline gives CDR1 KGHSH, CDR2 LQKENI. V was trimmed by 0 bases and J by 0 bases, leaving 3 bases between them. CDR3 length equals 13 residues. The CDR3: CASSPPTSYEQYF. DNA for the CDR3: TGTGCCAGCTCACCACCTACCTCCTACGAGCAGTACTTC.

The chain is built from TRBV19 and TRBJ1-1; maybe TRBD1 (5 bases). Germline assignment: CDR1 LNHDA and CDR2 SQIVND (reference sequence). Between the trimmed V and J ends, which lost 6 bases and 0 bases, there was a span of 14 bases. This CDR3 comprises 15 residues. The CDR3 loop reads CASRVGTVMNTEAFF. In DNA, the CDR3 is TGTGCCAGTAGGGTAGGGACCGTAATGAACACTGAAGCTTTCTTT.

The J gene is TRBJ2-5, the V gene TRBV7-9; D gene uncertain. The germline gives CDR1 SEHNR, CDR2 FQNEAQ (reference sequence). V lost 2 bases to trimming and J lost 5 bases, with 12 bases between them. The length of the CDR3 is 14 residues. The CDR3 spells CASSLSDSGETQYF. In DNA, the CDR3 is TGTGCCAGCAGCTTATCCGACTCTGGGGAGACCCAGTACTTC.

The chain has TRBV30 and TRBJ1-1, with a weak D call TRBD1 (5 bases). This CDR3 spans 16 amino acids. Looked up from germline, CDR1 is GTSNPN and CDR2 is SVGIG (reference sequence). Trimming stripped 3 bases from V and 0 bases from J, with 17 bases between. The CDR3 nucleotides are TGTGCCTGGAGGCTAGCCGGGGGGACCCTGAACACTGAAGCTTTCTTT. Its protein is CAWRLAGGTLNTEAFF. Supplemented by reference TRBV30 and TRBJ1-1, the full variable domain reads SQTIHQWPATLVQPVGSPLSLECTVEGTSNPNLYWYRQAAGRGLQLLFYSVGIGQISSEVPQNLSASRPQDRQFILSSKKLLLSDSGFYLCAWRLAGGTLNTEAFFGQGTRLTVV.

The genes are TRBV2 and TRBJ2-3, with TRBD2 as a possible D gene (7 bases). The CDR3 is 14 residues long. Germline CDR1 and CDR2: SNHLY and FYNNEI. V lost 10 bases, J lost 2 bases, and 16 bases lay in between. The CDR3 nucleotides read TGTGCCACGACACGGGGGGCGAACACAGATACGCAGTATTTT. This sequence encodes CATTRGANTDTQYF.